This T cell receptor beta chain was sequenced in a study of radiation and T cells in renal cell carcinoma. Germline-derived CDR1 and CDR2 are MDHEN and SYDVKM. With V trimmed by 7 bases and J by 8 bases, 13 bases remained unmatched. This CDR3 comprises 14 residues. Noted time point: blood 2 weeks post-SBRT. The treatment: 15 Gy SBRT to primary tumor, nephrectomy 4 weeks later. Radiation-treated patients gave blood at baseline, week 2 and week 4. Sequencing was performed with immunoSEQ multiplex PCR; in TCRdb, only in-frame clones are kept and a portion is missing. The sample carries 120,000 or so clones, approximately 75% recorded once.

This receptor was obtained from a woman aged 60-70 years with renal cell carcinoma. This sequence joins TRBV28 and TRBJ1-1; 7 nucleotides line up with TRBD1. Sequences were derived from blood, sampled from a patient whose treatment included radiotherapy and nephrectomy. DNA for the CDR3: TGTGCCAGCACCCTTGCAGGGGGGGGTCGAGAAGCTTTCTTT. It specifies CASTLAGGGREAFF. The whole variable domain, filled in from reference TRBV28 and TRBJ1-1, reads DVKVTQSSRYLVKRTGEKVFLECVQDMDHENMFWYRQDPGLGLRLIYFSYDVKMKEKGDIPEGYSVSREKKERFSLILESASTNQTSMYLCASTLAGGGREAFFGQGTRLTVV.